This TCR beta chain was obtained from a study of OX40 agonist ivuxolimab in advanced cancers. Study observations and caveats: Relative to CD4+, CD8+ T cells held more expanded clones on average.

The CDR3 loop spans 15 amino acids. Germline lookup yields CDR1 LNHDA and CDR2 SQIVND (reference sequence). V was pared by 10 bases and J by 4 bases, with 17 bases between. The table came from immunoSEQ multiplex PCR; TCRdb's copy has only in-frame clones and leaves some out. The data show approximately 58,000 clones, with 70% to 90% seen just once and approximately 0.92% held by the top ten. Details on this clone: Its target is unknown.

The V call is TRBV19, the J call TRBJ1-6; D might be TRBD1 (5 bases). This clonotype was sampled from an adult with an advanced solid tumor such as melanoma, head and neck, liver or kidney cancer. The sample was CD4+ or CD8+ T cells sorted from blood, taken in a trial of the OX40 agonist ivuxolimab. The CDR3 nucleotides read TGTGCCACCCGAGGCAGGGAGGATTATAATTCACCCCTCCACTTT. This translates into CATRGREDYNSPLHF.